A selection of T cell receptor beta chains follows, all from one sample in a study of blood T cell repertoires in COVID-19. The assay was immunoSEQ multiplex PCR, and TCRdb's table has in-frame clones only and misses some. The table lists around 200,000 clones, more than 85% of them singletons. The sample was peripheral blood. Every receptor here comes from a man aged 40-55 years with acute or convalescent COVID-19. Each CDR3 is given with its conserved first and last residue. The order of the fields is clone size, D gene, V gene, J gene, CDR3 length, CDR3 protein, CDR3 DNA. D genes are given only for firm matches. For some rows the clone size is stated as once, few or many, or as a class when expanded; others skip it.

.	.	TRBV24-1	TRBJ2-3	11	CATASHSAQYF	TGTGCCACCGCATCCCACAGTGCGCAGTATTTT
.	TRBD1	TRBV18	TRBJ2-2	16	CASSPPGTGLTGELFF	TGTGCCAGCTCACCACCCGGGACAGGGCTCACCGGGGAGCTGTTTTTT
few	.	TRBV2	TRBJ1-2	14	CASRIGQTYYGYTF	TGTGCCAGCAGAATCGGACAGACTTACTATGGCTACACCTTC
.	.	TRBV5-1	TRBJ2-3	15	CASSTLHPDSDTQYF	TGCGCCAGCAGCACCCTCCACCCAGACTCAGATACGCAGTATTTT
.	.	TRBV30	TRBJ1-5	12	CAWSILNQPQHF	TGTGCCTGGAGTATCCTCAATCAGCCCCAGCATTTT
.	.	TRBV28	TRBJ2-5	18	CASKNPVSRGYLQETQYF	TGTGCCAGCAAGAACCCAGTGAGCCGGGGATACCTCCAAGAGACCCAGTACTTC
.	TRBD2	TRBV7-9	TRBJ2-1	15	CASSRLAGQNNEQFF	TGTGCCAGCAGCCGACTAGCGGGGCAGAACAATGAGCAGTTCTTC
.	TRBD2	TRBV5-7	TRBJ2-3	15	CASSSKGRATDTQYF	TGTGCCAGCAGCTCGAAGGGGAGGGCCACAGATACGCAGTATTTT
once	.	TRBV6-5	TRBJ1-1	15	CASSYSPGINPEAFF	TGTGCCAGCAGTTACTCCCCGGGGATTAACCCTGAAGCTTTCTTT
few	.	TRBV3-1/TRBV3-2	TRBJ2-7	14	CASSPDGGEYEQYF	TGTGCCAGCAGCCCGGACGGGGGTGAGTACGAGCAGTACTTC
.	TRBD1	TRBV27	TRBJ2-7	12	CASIGTGLEQYF	TGTGCCAGCATCGGGACAGGGCTCGAGCAGTACTTC
.	.	TRBV7-8	TRBJ2-1	15	CASTYTGGKYNEQFF	TGTGCCAGCACCTATACTGGGGGGAAGTACAATGAGCAGTTCTTC
.	.	TRBV7-8	TRBJ1-6	12	CASSLTDSPLHF	TGTGCCAGCAGCTTAACGGATTCACCCCTCCACTTT
.	TRBD1	TRBV7-2	TRBJ1-3	16	CASSPGQGAPGNTIYF	TGTGCCAGCAGCCCAGGGCAGGGGGCGCCTGGAAACACCATATATTTT
.	TRBD2	TRBV18	TRBJ2-3	16	CASSPPNGGFVDTQYF	TGTGCCAGCTCACCACCGAACGGGGGGTTTGTGGATACGCAGTATTTT
.	.	TRBV3-1/TRBV3-2	TRBJ1-5	13	CASSQGGNQPQHF	TGTGCCAGCAGCCAAGGAGGGAATCAGCCCCAGCATTTT
.	TRBD1	TRBV6-6	TRBJ2-7	16	CASSSRQGLSSYEQYF	TGTGCCAGCAGTTCTCGACAGGGTTTGAGCTCCTACGAGCAGTACTTC
.	.	TRBV2	TRBJ1-6	15	CASSEARGLNSPLHF	TGTGCCAGCAGTGAAGCGCGAGGGCTAAATTCACCCCTCCACTTT
.	TRBD2	TRBV2	TRBJ2-5	15	CASRATSGRGETQYF	TGTGCCAGCAGGGCGACTAGCGGGAGGGGAGAGACCCAGTACTTC
.	.	TRBV5-5	TRBJ1-4	15	CASSLVAATNEKLFF	TGTGCCAGCAGCTTGGTTGCGGCAACTAATGAAAAACTGTTTTTT
.	.	TRBV19	TRBJ2-7	17	CASSISSDRKVPYEQYF	TGTGCCAGTAGTATCTCGTCGGACAGAAAGGTACCCTACGAGCAGTACTTC
.	.	TRBV19	TRBJ2-2	14	CASSSSGGTGELFF	TGTGCCAGCTCCTCGTCTGGGGGGACCGGGGAGCTGTTTTTT
.	.	TRBV19	TRBJ1-6	13	CASSSQGNSPLHF	TGTGCCAGTAGTTCTCAGGGGAACTCACCCCTCCACTTT
.	TRBD1	TRBV5-1	TRBJ1-3	24	CASSLEVRDRGRERPEASGNTIYF	TGCGCCAGCAGCTTGGAGGTTCGGGACAGGGGGCGCGAGAGGCCAGAGGCATCTGGAAACACCATATATTTT
few	TRBD1	TRBV2	TRBJ2-7	15	CASSDRGQAFYEQYF	TGTGCCAGCAGTGATAGGGGACAGGCTTTCTACGAGCAGTACTTC
.	.	TRBV5-5	TRBJ1-3	18	CASSLDPSGGSSGNTIYF	TGTGCCAGCAGCTTAGATCCTTCGGGAGGGAGCTCTGGAAACACCATATATTTT
.	TRBD2	TRBV7-9	TRBJ2-3	16	CASSSFRGGSADTQYF	TGTGCCAGCAGCTCGTTTCGCGGGGGGTCCGCAGATACGCAGTATTTT
.	.	TRBV5-4	TRBJ2-7	16	CASSLDFYTSTYEQYF	TGTGCCAGCAGCTTGGATTTCTATACCTCCACCTACGAGCAGTACTTC
.	.	TRBV3-1/TRBV3-2	TRBJ2-4	16	CASSLRVGRTKNIQYF	TGTGCCAGCAGCTTAAGGGTAGGGAGAACCAAAAACATTCAGTACTTC
.	TRBD2	TRBV3-1/TRBV3-2	TRBJ2-2	18	CASSPLAGVTGGAGELFF	TGTGCCAGCAGCCCCTTAGCGGGGGTGACGGGTGGAGCCGGGGAGCTGTTTTTT
.	.	TRBV27	TRBJ2-7	15	CASSLYLSGSHEQYF	TGTGCCAGCAGTTTGTATCTTTCAGGGTCCCACGAGCAGTACTTC
.	.	TRBV29-1	TRBJ2-2	18	CSVEGGSEARANTGELFF	TGCAGCGTTGAAGGCGGATCTGAGGCGCGAGCGAACACCGGGGAGCTGTTTTTT
.	TRBD1	TRBV18	TRBJ1-4	13	CASLRTGVEKLFF	TGTGCCAGCTTACGGACAGGGGTAGAGAAACTGTTTTTT
.	.	TRBV28	TRBJ2-7	12	CASSFPTYEQYF	TGTGCCAGCAGTTTTCCAACTTACGAGCAGTACTTC
once	.	TRBV7-9	TRBJ1-2	14	CASSLARGASGYTF	TGTGCCAGCAGCTTAGCGCGGGGGGCCTCTGGCTACACCTTC
.	TRBD1	TRBV6-6	TRBJ2-7	14	CASSSRQGVDEQYF	TGTGCCAGCAGTTCCAGACAGGGGGTGGACGAGCAGTACTTC
.	.	TRBV23-1	TRBJ1-1	11	CASSQGPGAFF	TGCGCCAGCAGTCAAGGCCCAGGGGCTTTCTTT
.	.	TRBV3-1/TRBV3-2	TRBJ1-1	15	CASSQVSPGNTEAFF	TGTGCCAGCAGCCAAGTAAGCCCAGGGAACACTGAAGCTTTCTTT
.	.	TRBV4-2	TRBJ1-1	18	CASSPKWPILGLNTEAFF	TGTGCCAGCAGTCCAAAGTGGCCGATTTTGGGCCTGAACACTGAAGCTTTCTTT
once	TRBD2	TRBV4-1	TRBJ2-1	14	CASSGAGAYNEQFF	TGCGCCAGCAGCGGAGCGGGAGCCTACAATGAGCAGTTCTTC
.	TRBD1	TRBV7-9	TRBJ1-1	14	CASSNRQGDTEAFF	TGTGCCAGCAGCAACCGACAGGGCGACACTGAAGCTTTCTTT
.	TRBD1	TRBV7-2	TRBJ2-7	16	CASSYLGTGNHYEQYF	TGTGCCAGCAGCTATCTCGGGACAGGGAATCACTACGAGCAGTACTTC
.	.	TRBV2	TRBJ2-5	14	CASNQQGGQETQYF	TGTGCCAGCAATCAACAGGGCGGGCAAGAGACCCAGTACTTC
.	.	TRBV19	TRBJ1-2	15	CASSRRGSTNYGYTF	TGTGCCAGTAGTAGGAGAGGGAGCACTAACTATGGCTACACCTTC
.	.	TRBV23-1	TRBJ1-2	13	CASIAGQDYGYTF	TGCGCCAGCATCGCGGGGCAGGACTATGGCTACACCTTC
once	TRBD1	TRBV27	TRBJ2-7	15	CASSLYRGQGYEQYF	TGTGCCAGCAGTTTATACAGGGGACAGGGATACGAGCAGTACTTC
.	.	TRBV27	TRBJ2-3	17	CASSSIQGFGTADTQYF	TGTGCCAGCAGTTCAATCCAGGGATTTGGAACCGCAGATACGCAGTATTTT
.	TRBD2	TRBV2	TRBJ2-3	15	CANRGLAGYQISQYF	TGTGCCAACCGAGGACTAGCGGGATACCAGATCTCGCAGTATTTT
.	.	TRBV11-2	TRBJ1-3	14	CASSLAGGRDTIYF	TGTGCCAGCAGCTTGGCCGGGGGGCGAGACACCATATATTTT
.	TRBD1	TRBV4-1	TRBJ2-4	15	CASSQVGGTKNIQYF	TGCGCCAGCAGCCAAGTAGGGGGCACCAAAAACATTCAGTACTTC
once	TRBD2	TRBV11-1	TRBJ2-7	15	CASSYSGGRPYEQYF	TGTGCCAGCAGCTATAGCGGGGGGCGGCCCTACGAGCAGTACTTC
.	TRBD1	TRBV4-3	TRBJ1-1	13	CAVRQGWDTEAFF	TGCGCCGTTAGACAGGGGTGGGACACTGAAGCTTTCTTT
.	.	TRBV19	TRBJ1-5	15	CASSITFMEVQPQHF	TGTGCCAGTAGTATTACCTTCATGGAGGTTCAGCCCCAGCATTTT
.	.	TRBV2	TRBJ2-1	12	CASTERENEQFF	TGTGCCAGCACGGAGCGAGAGAATGAGCAGTTCTTC
.	.	TRBV11-3	TRBJ2-5	16	CASSSYETLGTETQYF	TGTGCCAGCAGTTCCTACGAGACTCTGGGGACTGAGACCCAGTACTTC
.	.	TRBV24-1	TRBJ2-7	15	CATTTRGAGVYEQYF	TGTGCCACCACCACCCGGGGGGCGGGAGTCTACGAGCAGTACTTC
.	.	TRBV7-8	TRBJ2-5	15	CASTLVGGRLETQYF	TGTGCCAGCACCCTGGTGGGGGGGCGCTTAGAGACCCAGTACTTC